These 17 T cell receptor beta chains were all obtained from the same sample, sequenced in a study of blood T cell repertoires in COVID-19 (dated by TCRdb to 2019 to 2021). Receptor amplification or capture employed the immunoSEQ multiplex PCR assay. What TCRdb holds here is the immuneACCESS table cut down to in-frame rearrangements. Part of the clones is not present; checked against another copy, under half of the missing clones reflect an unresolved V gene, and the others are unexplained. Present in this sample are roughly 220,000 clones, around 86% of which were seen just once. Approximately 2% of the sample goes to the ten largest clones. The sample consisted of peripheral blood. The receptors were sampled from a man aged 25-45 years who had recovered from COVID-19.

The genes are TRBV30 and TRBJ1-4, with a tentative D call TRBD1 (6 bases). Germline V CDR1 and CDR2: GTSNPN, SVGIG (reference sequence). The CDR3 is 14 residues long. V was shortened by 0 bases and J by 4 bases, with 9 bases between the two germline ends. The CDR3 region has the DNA TGTGCCTGGAGTGTAGGGGGTTTTAATGAAAAACTGTTTTTT. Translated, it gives CAWSVGGFNEKLFF.

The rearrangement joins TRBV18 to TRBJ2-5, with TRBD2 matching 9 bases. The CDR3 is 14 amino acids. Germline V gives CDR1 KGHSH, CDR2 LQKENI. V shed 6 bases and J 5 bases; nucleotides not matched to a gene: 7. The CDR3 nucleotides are TGTGCCAGCTCGCCGGGACTAGCTATGGAGACCCAGTACTTC. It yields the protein CASSPGLAMETQYF.

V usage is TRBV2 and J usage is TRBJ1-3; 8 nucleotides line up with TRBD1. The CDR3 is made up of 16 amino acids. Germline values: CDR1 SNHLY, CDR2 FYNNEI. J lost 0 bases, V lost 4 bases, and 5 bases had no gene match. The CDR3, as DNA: TGTGCCAGCAGTGGAGGGACAGGCGACTCTGGAAACACCATATATTTT. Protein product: CASSGGTGDSGNTIYF.

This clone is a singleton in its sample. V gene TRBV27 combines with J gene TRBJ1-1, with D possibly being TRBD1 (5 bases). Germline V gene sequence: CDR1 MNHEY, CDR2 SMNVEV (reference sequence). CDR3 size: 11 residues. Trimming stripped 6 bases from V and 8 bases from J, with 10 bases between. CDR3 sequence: CASRAKGEAFF. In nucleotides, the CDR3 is TGTGCCAGCAGGGCTAAGGGGGAAGCTTTCTTT.

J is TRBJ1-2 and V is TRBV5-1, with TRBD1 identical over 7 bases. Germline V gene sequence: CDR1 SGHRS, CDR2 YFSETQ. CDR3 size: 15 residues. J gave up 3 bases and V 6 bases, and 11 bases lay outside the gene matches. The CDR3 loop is CASKLFDRADYGYTF. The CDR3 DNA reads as TGCGCCAGCAAACTTTTTGACAGGGCCGACTATGGCTACACCTTC.

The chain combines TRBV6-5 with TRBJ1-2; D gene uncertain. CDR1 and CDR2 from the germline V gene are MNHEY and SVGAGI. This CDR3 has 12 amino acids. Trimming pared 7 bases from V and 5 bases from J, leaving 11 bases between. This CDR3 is CASTIGRYGYTF. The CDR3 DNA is TGTGCCAGCACGATAGGGAGGTATGGCTACACCTTC.

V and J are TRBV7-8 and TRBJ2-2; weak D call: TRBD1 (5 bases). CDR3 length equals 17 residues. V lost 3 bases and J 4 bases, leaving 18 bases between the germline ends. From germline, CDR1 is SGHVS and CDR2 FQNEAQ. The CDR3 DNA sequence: TGTGCCAGCAGCTTTCGGCAGGGTAAAGGGATCACCGGGGAGCTGTTTTTT. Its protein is CASSFRQGKGITGELFF.

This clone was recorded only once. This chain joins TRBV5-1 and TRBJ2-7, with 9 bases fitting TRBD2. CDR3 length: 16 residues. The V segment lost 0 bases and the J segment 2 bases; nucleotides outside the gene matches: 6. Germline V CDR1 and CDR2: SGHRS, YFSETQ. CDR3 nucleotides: TGCGCCAGCAGCTTGGAGGCTAGCGGGATGACCTACGAGCAGTACTTC. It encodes CASSLEASGMTYEQYF.

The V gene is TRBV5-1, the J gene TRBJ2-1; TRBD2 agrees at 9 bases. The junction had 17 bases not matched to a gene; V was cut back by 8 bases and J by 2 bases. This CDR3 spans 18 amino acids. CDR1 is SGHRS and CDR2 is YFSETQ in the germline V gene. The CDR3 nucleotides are TGCGCCAGTAGAGGGGCTAGCGGGGATAAATACACCTACAATGAGCAGTTCTTC. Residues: CASRGASGDKYTYNEQFF.

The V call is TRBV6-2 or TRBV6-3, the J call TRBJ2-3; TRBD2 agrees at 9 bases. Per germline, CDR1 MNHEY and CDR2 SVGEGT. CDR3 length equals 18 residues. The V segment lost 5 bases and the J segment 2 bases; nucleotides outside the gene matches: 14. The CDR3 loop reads CASSPSGGLSDPTDTQYF. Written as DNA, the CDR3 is TGTGCCAGCAGTCCCAGCGGGGGGCTCTCAGATCCCACAGATACGCAGTATTTT.

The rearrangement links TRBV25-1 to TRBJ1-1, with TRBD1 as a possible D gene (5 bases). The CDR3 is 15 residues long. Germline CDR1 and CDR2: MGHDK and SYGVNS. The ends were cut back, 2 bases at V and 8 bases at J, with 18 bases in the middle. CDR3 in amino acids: CASSEAGSGRGEAFF. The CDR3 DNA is TGTGCCAGCAGTGAAGCCGGGTCCGGGAGGGGCGAAGCTTTCTTT.

This CDR3 is CASSVRQGLSYEQYF. The DNA of the CDR3 is TGTGCCAGCAGCGTACGGCAGGGGCTCTCCTACGAGCAGTACTTC. V usage is TRBV9 and J usage is TRBJ2-7; maybe TRBD1 (6 bases). V was pared by 1 base and J by 0 bases, with 11 bases between. This CDR3 is built from 15 residues. The germline V gene has CDR1 SGDLS and CDR2 YYNGEE.

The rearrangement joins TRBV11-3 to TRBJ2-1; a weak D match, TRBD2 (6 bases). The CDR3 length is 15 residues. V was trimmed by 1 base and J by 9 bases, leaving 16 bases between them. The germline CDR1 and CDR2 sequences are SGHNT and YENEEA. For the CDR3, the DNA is TGTGCCAGCAGCTTAGGCTCCGTGGGCGGGGCTGAGCAGTTCTTC. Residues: CASSLGSVGGAEQFF.

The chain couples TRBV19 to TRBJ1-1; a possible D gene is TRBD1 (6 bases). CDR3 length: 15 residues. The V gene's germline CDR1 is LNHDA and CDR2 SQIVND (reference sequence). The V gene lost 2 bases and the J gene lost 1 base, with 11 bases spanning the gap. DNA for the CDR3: TGTGCCAGTAGTATAAGCCCACAGGGGAACACTGAAGCTTTCTTT. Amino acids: CASSISPQGNTEAFF.

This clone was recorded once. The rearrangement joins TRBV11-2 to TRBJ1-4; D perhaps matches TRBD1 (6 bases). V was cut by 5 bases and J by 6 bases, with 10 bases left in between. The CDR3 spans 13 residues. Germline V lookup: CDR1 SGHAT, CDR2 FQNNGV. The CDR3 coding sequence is TGTGCCAGCAGCCCCTGGACAGATGAAAAACTGTTTTTT. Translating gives CASSPWTDEKLFF. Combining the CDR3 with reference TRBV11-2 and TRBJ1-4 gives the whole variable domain EAGVAQSPRYKIIEKRQSVAFWCNPISGHATLYWYQQILGQGPKLLIQFQNNGVVDDSQLPKDRFSAERLKGVDSTLKIQPAKLEDSAVYLCASSPWTDEKLFFGSGTQLSVL.

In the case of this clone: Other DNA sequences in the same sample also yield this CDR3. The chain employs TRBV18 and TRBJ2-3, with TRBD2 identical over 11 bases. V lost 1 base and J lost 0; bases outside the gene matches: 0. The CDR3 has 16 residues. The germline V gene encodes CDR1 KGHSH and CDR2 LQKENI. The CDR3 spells CASSPRLAGSTDTQYF. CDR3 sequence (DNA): TGTGCCAGCTCACCACGACTAGCGGGGAGCACAGATACGCAGTATTTT.

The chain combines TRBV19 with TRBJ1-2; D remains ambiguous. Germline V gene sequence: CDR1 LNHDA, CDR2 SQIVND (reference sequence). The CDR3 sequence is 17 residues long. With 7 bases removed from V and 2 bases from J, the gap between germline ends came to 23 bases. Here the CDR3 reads CASTPQPSYARNYGYTF. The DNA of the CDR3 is TGTGCCAGTACCCCCCAACCTTCCTACGCGCGGAACTATGGCTACACCTTC.